The 3 T cell receptor beta chains below come from one sample, sequenced in a study of T cell changes during pregnancy in multiple sclerosis. TCRdb's table, derived via immunoSEQ multiplex PCR, lists solely in-frame clones and lacks some. The sample records roughly 49,000 clones, about nine tenths being singletons. Sequencing used CD4+ T cells from peripheral blood mononuclear cells, obtained in the second trimester of pregnancy. All receptors derive from a female donor with multiple sclerosis, enrolled in a pregnancy study.

The chain links TRBV27 to TRBJ2-2, with TRBD2 matching over 7 bases. The V gene's germline CDR1 is MNHEY and CDR2 SMNVEV (reference sequence). The CDR3 has 15 residues. Losses at the gene ends were 3 bases for V and 5 bases for J; bases not matched to a gene: 6. CDR3 residues: CASSFEAGFTGELFF. In nucleotides, the CDR3 is TGTGCCAGCAGTTTCGAAGCGGGGTTTACCGGGGAGCTGTTTTTT.

The chain couples TRBV11-2 to TRBJ1-1; D unresolved. CDR1 and CDR2 from the germline V gene are SGHAT and FQNNGV. The CDR3 sequence is 13 residues long. Deletions cut 1 base from V and 1 base from J, with 4 bases between. CDR3 nucleotides: TGTGCCAGCAGCTTAGGTCGGAACACTGAAGCTTTCTTT. Protein: CASSLGRNTEAFF.

V usage is TRBV6-1 and J usage is TRBJ1-5; 10 bases are a match to TRBD1. V lost 4 bases and J lost 2; bases outside the gene matches: 2. CDR3 length: 15 amino acids. From germline, CDR1 is MNHNS and CDR2 SASEGT. Written as DNA, the CDR3 is TGTGCCAGCAGTGTAGGGACAGGGGGCAATCAGCCCCAGCATTTT. Translated, it gives CASSVGTGGNQPQHF.